What follows are 18 T cell receptor beta chains derived from one specimen sequenced in a study of blood T cell repertoires in COVID-19. The protocol was immunoSEQ multiplex PCR, while the TCRdb copy is restricted to in-frame clones and leaves out a portion. The sample holds roughly 62,000 clones; about 90% are singletons and the top ten take about 9.4%. The source material was peripheral blood. The receptors were sampled from a human donor with acute or convalescent COVID-19. The donor label of this sample is uncertain.

This clone was recorded a few times. This rearrangement joins TRBV18 to TRBJ1-4; TRBD1 matches at 9 bases. With 3 bases clipped from V and 6 bases from J, the junction kept 5 bases outside the gene matches. Germline-derived CDR1 and CDR2 are KGHSH and LQKENI. This CDR3 comprises 15 residues. The CDR3, as DNA: TGTGCCAGCTCACCTTTGGGACAGGGCCATGAAAAACTGTTTTTT. It translates to CASSPLGQGHEKLFF.

Written as DNA, the CDR3 is TGTGCCAGCAGCTTGGGACAGGGTGGAAAGACAGATACGCAGTATTTT. Translation gives CASSLGQGGKTDTQYF. The chain employs TRBV7-9 and TRBJ2-3, with 9 bases matching TRBD1. The CDR3 spans 16 residues. V trimming: 3 bases; J trimming: 3 bases; junction bases outside the gene matches: 7. Looked up from germline, CDR1 is SEHNR and CDR2 is FQNEAQ (reference sequence).

This chain connects TRBV2 to TRBJ2-1; TRBD2 agrees at 13 bases. Looked up from germline, CDR1 is SNHLY and CDR2 is FYNNEI. V was clipped by 4 bases and J by 9 bases; unmatched bases: 6. The CDR3 covers 15 residues. The CDR3 nucleotides read TGTGCCAGCAGTGTTGGACTAGCGGGAGCGGGTGAGCAGTTCTTC. Protein sequence: CASSVGLAGAGEQFF.

The CDR3 coding sequence is TGCGCCAGCAGCTCCTCCCCGGGAGATTACTACGAGCAGTACTTC. Translated: CASSSSPGDYYEQYF. The chain uses TRBV5-1 and TRBJ2-7; possibly TRBD2 for D (6 bases). Germline values: CDR1 SGHRS, CDR2 YFSETQ. Trimming left V 3 bases short and J 3 bases short, with 16 bases between. The CDR3 length is 15 residues. The full variable domain, rest sourced from reference TRBV5-1 and TRBJ2-7, is KAGVTQTPRYLIKTRGQQVTLSCSPISGHRSVSWYQQTPGQGLQFLFEYFSETQRNKGNFPGRFSGRQFSNSRSEMNVSTLELGDSALYLCASSSSPGDYYEQYFGPGTRLTVT.

This chain joins TRBV11-2 and TRBJ2-6; D is possibly TRBD1 (5 bases). Germline CDR1 and CDR2: SGHAT and FQNNGV. With 1 base removed from V and 1 base from J, the gap between germline ends came to 8 bases. The CDR3 spans 16 residues. The CDR3 region has the DNA TGTGCCAGCAGCTTAGTATCAGGGTCTGGGGCCAACGTCCTGACTTTC. This gives the protein CASSLVSGSGANVLTF. Combining the CDR3 with reference TRBV11-2 and TRBJ2-6 gives the whole variable domain EAGVAQSPRYKIIEKRQSVAFWCNPISGHATLYWYQQILGQGPKLLIQFQNNGVVDDSQLPKDRFSAERLKGVDSTLKIQPAKLEDSAVYLCASSLVSGSGANVLTFGAGSRLTVL.

V gene TRBV5-4 combines with J gene TRBJ2-3, with D maybe TRBD2 (6 bases). CDR1 SGHNT and CDR2 YYREEE come from the germline V gene (reference sequence). The germline V and J ends were trimmed by 4 bases and 3 bases, with 15 bases remaining between them. This CDR3 has 15 residues. CDR3 nucleotides: TGTGCCAGCAGCCTAGGAGGGGCATGGACAGATACGCAGTATTTT. Translation gives CASSLGGAWTDTQYF.

The chain recombines TRBV6-5 with TRBJ1-4; 9 positions match TRBD1. CDR1 and CDR2 (germline): MNHEY, SVGAGI. The CDR3 is 15 amino acids. J was trimmed by 7 bases and V by 4 bases; bases with no gene match: 7. This CDR3 is CASSSAGTGTEKLFF. CDR3 bases: TGTGCCAGCAGTTCAGCCGGGACAGGGACTGAAAAACTGTTTTTT.

This clone is labeled as medium-sized. The chain carries TRBV13 and TRBJ1-6, with 10 nucleotides matching TRBD1. Germline CDR1 reads PRHDT; CDR2 reads FYEKMQ (reference sequence). The length of the CDR3 is 15 residues. V dropped 3 bases and J dropped 10; count of bases not matched to a gene: 6. The CDR3 DNA reads as TGTGCCAGCAGCTTTTTCGGGACAGGGGACTCACCCCTCCACTTT. Translation: CASSFFGTGDSPLHF.

The gene calls are TRBV29-1 and TRBJ2-1, with TRBD2 matching 14 bases. Losses at the gene ends were 6 bases for V and 7 bases for J; bases not matched to a gene: 8. Germline CDR1 and CDR2: SQVTM and ANQGSEA. CDR3 length equals 15 residues. The CDR3 reads CSVRTSGRRENEQFF. CDR3 DNA: TGCAGCGTGCGGACTAGCGGGAGGAGGGAGAATGAGCAGTTCTTC.

The chain employs TRBV29-1 and TRBJ2-1; 9 positions agree with TRBD2. CDR1 and CDR2 (germline): SQVTM, ANQGSEA. The CDR3 is 14 amino acids. Trimming removed 3 bases from V and 6 bases from J; junction bases left unmatched: 6. CDR3: CSVDVAGVINEQFF. The CDR3 region has the DNA TGCAGCGTTGATGTAGCGGGAGTTATCAATGAGCAGTTCTTC.

This chain links TRBV2 with TRBJ1-2; D is unresolved. CDR1 is SNHLY, CDR2 FYNNEI, per germline. This CDR3 spans 12 amino acids. With 7 bases removed from V and 2 bases from J, the gap between germline ends came to 8 bases. This chain's CDR3 is CASTQQNYGYTF. The CDR3, as DNA: TGTGCCAGCACCCAACAGAACTATGGCTACACCTTC.

The chain employs TRBV12-3 or TRBV12-4 and TRBJ1-2; 9 bases map to TRBD1. J was trimmed by 4 bases and V by 8 bases; bases with no gene match: 5. CDR3 size: 13 residues. DNA for the CDR3: TGTGCCAGCGGTCAGGACAGGGGCTATGGCTACACCTTC. The encoded protein is CASGQDRGYGYTF.

V and J are TRBV7-8 and TRBJ2-1; 9 nucleotides agree with TRBD2. The V gene's germline CDR1 is SGHVS and CDR2 FQNEAQ. J lost 14 bases, V lost 1 base, and 9 bases had no gene match. The length of the CDR3 is 14 residues. The CDR3 DNA sequence: TGTGCCAGCAGCTTAGACCCCAGCGGGAGGAGTGAGTTCTTC. The encoded protein is CASSLDPSGRSEFF.

The CDR3 DNA is TGTGCCAGCAGCCCTCTGACAGGGGCCTCTAATTACAATGAGCAGTTCTTC. Encoded protein: CASSPLTGASNYNEQFF. The genes are TRBV7-9 and TRBJ2-1; 8 bases map to TRBD1. V lost 5 bases and J lost 4; bases outside the gene matches: 13. This CDR3 has 17 residues. Germline V gene lookup returns CDR1 SEHNR and CDR2 FQNEAQ (reference sequence). The variable domain in full, with the rest retrieved from reference TRBV7-9 and TRBJ2-1, is DTGVSQNPRHKITKRGQNVTFRCDPISEHNRLYWYRQTLGQGPEFLTYFQNEAQLEKSRLLSDRFSAERPKGSFSTLEIQRTEQGDSAMYLCASSPLTGASNYNEQFFGPGTRLTVL.

The CDR3 coding sequence is TGTGCCAGCACCCTGTTCGGTATCGCGAACACCGGGGAGCTGTTTTTT. Its translation: CASTLFGIANTGELFF. This sequence joins TRBV7-2 and TRBJ2-2; D is unclear. Germline assignment: CDR1 SGHTA and CDR2 FQGNSA. V lost 7 bases and J lost 0, with 15 bases in between. The CDR3 runs to 16 residues.

The CDR3 spells CASSEGGRNEQFF. The CDR3 DNA sequence: TGCGCCAGCAGTGAGGGGGGCAGGAATGAGCAGTTCTTC. This rearrangement joins TRBV10-1 to TRBJ2-1; TRBD1 might be the D (6 bases). V lost 2 bases and J lost 7, with 9 bases in between. This CDR3 is 13 amino acids long. Germline values: CDR1 WNHNN, CDR2 SYGVQD (reference sequence).

J is TRBJ2-3 and V is TRBV11-2, with 8 positions matching TRBD2. The CDR3 is 15 amino acids. Germline assignment: CDR1 SGHAT and CDR2 FQNNGV. V gave up 2 bases and J gave up 4 bases; unmatched junction bases: 5. DNA for the CDR3: TGTGCCAGCAGCTTAAAGCGGGAGTTTGCAGATACGCAGTATTTT. This gives the protein CASSLKREFADTQYF.

The chain carries TRBV28 and TRBJ2-1; no definite D call. Germline V gene data show CDR1 as MDHEN and CDR2 as SYDVKM. The CDR3 totals 11 residues. Trimming took off 6 bases at V and 8 bases at J, with 8 bases between the two ends. The CDR3 reads CASSLVDEQFF. Written as DNA, the CDR3 is TGTGCCAGCAGCCTAGTTGATGAGCAGTTCTTC.